The 19 T cell receptor beta chains in this list originate from one sample, sequenced in a study of blood T cell repertoires in COVID-19. Sequenced by immunoSEQ multiplex PCR; TCRdb stores in-frame clones only, minus some. The sample has 190,000 or so clones; 90% are singletons. Material: peripheral blood. These receptors came from a man aged 50-59 years with acute or convalescent COVID-19.

The chain is built from TRBV27 and TRBJ2-2; D is possibly TRBD1 (6 bases). Germline CDR1 and CDR2: MNHEY and SMNVEV (reference sequence). V lost 1 base and J lost 5, with 8 bases in between. The CDR3 is 14 amino acids. CDR3 protein: CASSLYQGTGELFF. The CDR3 DNA sequence: TGTGCCAGCAGTTTATATCAGGGGACCGGGGAGCTGTTTTTT.

The rearrangement links TRBV19 to TRBJ1-6, with 7 bases lining up with TRBD1. V gave up 2 bases and J gave up 11 bases; unmatched junction bases: 6. The CDR3 is made up of 14 amino acids. Per the germline V gene, CDR1 is LNHDA and CDR2 is SQIVND (reference sequence). DNA for the CDR3: TGTGCCAGTAGTATACACAGGGGACAAACACCCCTCCACTTT. Translated, it gives CASSIHRGQTPLHF. Full variable domain (remainder filled in from reference TRBV19 and TRBJ1-6): DGGITQSPKYLFRKEGQNVTLSCEQNLNHDAMYWYRQDPGQGLRLIYYSQIVNDFQKGDIAEGYSVSREKKESFPLTVTSAQKNPTAFYLCASSIHRGQTPLHFGNGTRLTVT.

The chain employs TRBV28 and TRBJ1-1; D gene ambiguous. There are 16 residues in the CDR3. From germline, CDR1 is MDHEN and CDR2 SYDVKM. Trimming shortened V by 1 base and J by 0 bases, and 12 bases separated the two germline ends. CDR3 in DNA: TGTGCCAGCAGTTTATCCGGGGTGGTAGTGAACACTGAAGCTTTCTTT. It encodes CASSLSGVVVNTEAFF. Full variable domain (outside the CDR3, taken from reference TRBV28 and TRBJ1-1): DVKVTQSSRYLVKRTGEKVFLECVQDMDHENMFWYRQDPGLGLRLIYFSYDVKMKEKGDIPEGYSVSREKKERFSLILESASTNQTSMYLCASSLSGVVVNTEAFFGQGTRLTVV.

The chain employs TRBV7-9 and TRBJ1-4, with a tentative D call TRBD1 (6 bases). The CDR3 is 15 residues long. Trimming took off 6 bases at V and 5 bases at J, with 16 bases between the two ends. Per the germline V gene, CDR1 is SEHNR and CDR2 is FQNEAQ (reference sequence). The CDR3 loop reads CASSDPGHLNEKLFF. The CDR3 bases are TGTGCCAGCAGTGATCCGGGACACCTGAATGAAAAACTGTTTTTT.

J is TRBJ1-2 and V is TRBV19; possibly TRBD1 for D (5 bases). V lost 6 bases and J 10 bases, leaving 15 bases between the germline ends. Germline CDR1 reads LNHDA; CDR2 reads SQIVND (reference sequence). This CDR3 spans 12 amino acids. The CDR3 DNA reads TGTGCCAGTAGACCGTCCGGACAAATCTACACCTTC. It is translated as CASRPSGQIYTF.

The V call is TRBV28, the J call TRBJ1-1, with TRBD1 matching over 8 bases. Germline V gene sequence: CDR1 MDHEN, CDR2 SYDVKM. The CDR3 covers 14 residues. V shed 10 bases, J shed 1 base, and the junction held 8 bases outside the gene matches. DNA for the CDR3: TGTGCCACCAGGGGGCAGGGGAGGAACACTGAAGCTTTCTTT. Translating gives CATRGQGRNTEAFF.

The chain has TRBV5-1 and TRBJ1-1, with 7 bases fitting TRBD1. The CDR3 covers 14 residues. Germline CDR1 and CDR2: SGHRS and YFSETQ. With V trimmed by 2 bases and J by 7 bases, 8 bases remained unmatched. CDR3 coding DNA: TGCGCCAGCAGCTTAGGACAGGTCGTAGATGAAGCTTTCTTT. Encoded protein: CASSLGQVVDEAFF. The entire variable domain, with the rest obtained from reference TRBV5-1 and TRBJ1-1, is as follows: KAGVTQTPRYLIKTRGQQVTLSCSPISGHRSVSWYQQTPGQGLQFLFEYFSETQRNKGNFPGRFSGRQFSNSRSEMNVSTLELGDSALYLCASSLGQVVDEAFFGQGTRLTVV.

As concerns this clone: Distinct nucleotide sequences in the sample also encode this CDR3. The rearrangement joins TRBV3-1 (or the pseudogene TRBV3-2) to TRBJ1-1, with D uncertain. Germline V gene data show CDR1 as LGHDT and CDR2 as YNNKEL (reference sequence). This CDR3 region has 13 residues. The V and J ends lost 6 bases and 5 bases respectively, with 13 bases between them. The CDR3 DNA reads TGTGCCAGCAGTTATGACATCGATACTGAAGCTTTCTTT. Encoded protein: CASSYDIDTEAFF.

The chain couples TRBV4-3 to TRBJ2-1, with 12 bases that match TRBD2. This CDR3 has 17 amino acids. Losses at the gene ends were 2 bases for V and 5 bases for J; bases not matched to a gene: 7. Germline-derived CDR1 and CDR2 are LGHNA and YSLEER. CDR3 residues: CASSQLAGGHLDNEQFF. CDR3 coding DNA: TGCGCCAGCAGCCAACTAGCGGGGGGGCACCTCGACAATGAGCAGTTCTTC.

The chain couples TRBV3-1 (or the pseudogene TRBV3-2) to TRBJ2-5; D is unresolved. The V gene lost 0 bases and the J gene lost 2 bases, with 13 bases spanning the gap. In germline, CDR1 is LGHDT, CDR2 YNNKEL (reference sequence). The CDR3 has 16 residues. The CDR3 coding sequence is TGTGCCAGCAGCCAAGATCTGAGACGCGGACAAGAGACCCAGTACTTC. This translates into CASSQDLRRGQETQYF.

The rearrangement uses TRBV7-2 and TRBJ2-1; a weak D match, TRBD1 (6 bases). V shed 6 bases and J shed 4 bases, with 16 bases lying between them. The CDR3 covers 15 residues. From germline, CDR1 is SGHTA and CDR2 FQGNSA. CDR3 loop: CASSLDRADYNEQFF. Written as DNA, the CDR3 is TGTGCCAGCAGTTTGGACAGAGCCGATTACAATGAGCAGTTCTTC.

The V call is TRBV5-1, the J call TRBJ2-1; D possibly corresponds to TRBD2 (7 bases). Trimming shortened V by 4 bases and J by 5 bases, and 16 bases separated the two germline ends. The CDR3 extends over 15 amino acids. CDR1 and CDR2 (germline): SGHRS, YFSETQ. CDR3 coding DNA: TGCGCCAGCAGCCCCCGCGGGGGCCGGAACAATGAGCAGTTCTTC. This translates into CASSPRGGRNNEQFF.

V and J are TRBV27 and TRBJ2-7; D perhaps matches TRBD1 (5 bases). There are 14 residues in the CDR3. Germline CDR1 reads MNHEY; CDR2 reads SMNVEV (reference sequence). The V gene lost 5 bases and the J gene lost 3 bases, with 14 bases spanning the gap. CDR3 region: CASSPSLDSYEQYV. DNA for the CDR3: TGTGCCAGCAGTCCCAGTCTCGACAGCTACGAGCAGTACGTC.

This clone was detected once. The J gene is TRBJ1-5, the V gene TRBV19, with unresolved D. V was pared by 5 bases and J by 7 bases, with 18 bases between. This CDR3 spans 15 amino acids. Germline V lookup: CDR1 LNHDA, CDR2 SQIVND (reference sequence). In nucleotides, the CDR3 is TGTGCCAGTAGTTCCCACGGTTCGATGAGCCAGCCCCAGCATTTT. Translated, it gives CASSSHGSMSQPQHF.

The chain links TRBV2 to TRBJ2-2; 13 bases align to TRBD2. The CDR3 contains 15 residues. The germline gives CDR1 SNHLY, CDR2 FYNNEI. V lost 5 bases, J lost 6 bases, and 3 bases stayed unmatched. CDR3 sequence: CASSRTSGSPGELFF. CDR3 DNA: TGTGCCAGCAGTAGGACTAGCGGGAGCCCCGGGGAGCTGTTTTTT. Supplemented by reference TRBV2 and TRBJ2-2, the full variable domain reads EPEVTQTPSHQVTQMGQEVILRCVPISNHLYFYWYRQILGQKVEFLVSFYNNEISEKSEIFDDQFSVERPDGSNFTLKIRSTKLEDSAMYFCASSRTSGSPGELFFGEGSRLTVL.

The chain joins TRBV19 to TRBJ2-5; TRBD1 agrees at 8 bases. The CDR3 is 15 amino acids. With 7 bases clipped from V and 4 bases from J, the junction kept 11 bases outside the gene matches. Germline CDR1 LNHDA, CDR2 SQIVND (reference sequence). CDR3 sequence: CASTPAAGGLETQYF. The DNA of the CDR3 is TGTGCCAGTACCCCGGCGGCAGGGGGCTTAGAGACCCAGTACTTC.

The chain joins TRBV5-1 to TRBJ2-5; 13 positions match TRBD2. This CDR3 comprises 16 residues. Per the germline V gene, CDR1 is SGHRS and CDR2 is YFSETQ. V lost 3 bases and J lost 4; bases outside the gene matches: 6. The CDR3 DNA sequence: TGCGCCAGCAGCTCGGGGACTAGCGGGGCAACAGAGACCCAGTACTTC. It specifies CASSSGTSGATETQYF.

V gene TRBV4-2 combines with J gene TRBJ1-6, with D tentatively TRBD1 (5 bases). The CDR3 contains 17 residues. V was trimmed by 5 bases and J by 8 bases, leaving 22 bases between them. Germline V gene data show CDR1 as LGHNA and CDR2 as YNFKEQ. The CDR3 region has the DNA TGTGCCAGCAGCATAGACAGAATCCGGGCCTCTGATTCACCCCTCCACTTT. Translating gives CASSIDRIRASDSPLHF.

This clone has just a few counts. The V and J genes are TRBV4-2 and TRBJ1-2; perhaps TRBD1 as D (5 bases). V was pared by 4 bases and J by 4 bases, with 16 bases between. CDR1 LGHNA and CDR2 YNFKEQ come from the germline V gene. The CDR3 length is 15 residues. Here the CDR3 DNA reads TGTGCCAGCAGCCTAAGCCGGGGGAGCCCCTATGGCTACACCTTC. This sequence encodes CASSLSRGSPYGYTF.